A single sample is the source of the 6 T cell receptor beta chains below, sequenced in a study of blood T cells in healthy people across ages. The use of a sample-barcoded 5' primer and a J-beta primer mix characterized a second PCR of roughly 6 to 12 cycles. Each CDR3 protein gets one entry after TCRdb re-called the 5' RACE reads with MiXCR. The sample includes 1.4 million to 1.5 million distinct CDR3 sequences, roughly 40% of them seen just once. Sequenced: blood. These receptors came from a woman between 18 and 29 years old in good health.

For this clonotype: One end of the junction does not line up with germline, which may come from a read error. The rearrangement links TRBV13 to TRBJ2-5, with D perhaps TRBD2 (7 bases). Germline V gene lookup returns CDR1 PRHDT and CDR2 FYEKMQ (reference sequence). The CDR3 sequence is 17 residues long. The CDR3 nucleotides are TGTGCCAGCAGCCTAGGGGGGGAACGGGCCCCCAAGGAGACCCAGTACTTC. Translating gives CASSLGGERAPKETQYF.

The V and J genes are TRBV20-1 and TRBJ2-3, with D tentatively TRBD2 (5 bases). Germline lookup yields CDR1 DFQATT and CDR2 SNEGSKA (reference sequence). This CDR3 is 14 amino acids long. V lost 1 base and J lost 5, with 13 bases in between. CDR3 bases: TGCAGTGCTAGAGGTCCCAGCGGTGGAGATACGCAGTATTTT. It translates to CSARGPSGGDTQYF.

The sample holds a few counts of this clonotype. The chain recombines TRBV5-1 with TRBJ2-1, with 11 bases lining up with TRBD2. CDR1 SGHRS and CDR2 YFSETQ come from the germline V gene. There are 13 residues in the CDR3. J was trimmed by 15 bases and V by 1 base; bases with no gene match: 6. Here the CDR3 reads CASSLTSGSPLFF. CDR3 DNA: TGCGCCAGCAGCTTGACTAGCGGGAGTCCGCTGTTCTTC.

This sequence joins TRBV28 and TRBJ2-6, with D tentatively TRBD2 (7 bases). Trimming took 9 bases from V and 3 from J, leaving 9 bases between them. Germline V gene sequence: CDR1 MDHEN, CDR2 SYDVKM. The CDR3 loop spans 13 amino acids. CDR3 DNA sequence: TGTGCCAGTAGGGGGGGTGGGGCCAACGTCCTGACTTTC. Translating gives CASRGGGANVLTF.

This clonotype was seen ten or more times. The rearrangement uses TRBV29-1 and TRBJ2-1, with 11 bases matching TRBD1. There are 19 residues in the CDR3. Germline trimming cut 1 base from V and 0 bases from J; bases unmatched to any gene: 11. Per the germline V gene, CDR1 is SQVTM and CDR2 is ANQGSEA. The CDR3 bases are TGCAGCGTTGAAGGAGGGAGGACAGGGGGCTTTCACTCCTACAATGAGCAGTTCTTC. Protein product: CSVEGGRTGGFHSYNEQFF.

This chain connects TRBV6-1 to TRBJ2-5, with a weak D call TRBD1 (5 bases). The V and J ends lost 6 bases and 10 bases respectively, with 12 bases between them. CDR1 is MNHNS and CDR2 is SASEGT in the germline V gene. The CDR3 covers 11 residues. The CDR3 region has the DNA TGTGCCAGCAGGTCCGAAGGGGTCCAGTACTTC. Its translation: CASRSEGVQYF.